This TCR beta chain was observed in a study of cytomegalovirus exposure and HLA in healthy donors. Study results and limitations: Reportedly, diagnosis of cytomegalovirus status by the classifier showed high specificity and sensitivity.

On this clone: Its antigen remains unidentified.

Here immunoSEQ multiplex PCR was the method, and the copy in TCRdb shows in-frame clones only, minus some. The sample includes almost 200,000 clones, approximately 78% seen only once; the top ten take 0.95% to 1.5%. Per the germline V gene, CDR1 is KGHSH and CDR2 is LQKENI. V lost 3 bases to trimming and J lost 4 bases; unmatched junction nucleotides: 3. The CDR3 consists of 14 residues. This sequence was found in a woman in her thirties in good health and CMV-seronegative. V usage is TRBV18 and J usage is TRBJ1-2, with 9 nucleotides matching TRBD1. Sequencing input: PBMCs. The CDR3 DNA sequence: TGTGCCAGCTCACCGGGACAGGGAGCCTATGGCTACACCTTC. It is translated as CASSPGQGAYGYTF.